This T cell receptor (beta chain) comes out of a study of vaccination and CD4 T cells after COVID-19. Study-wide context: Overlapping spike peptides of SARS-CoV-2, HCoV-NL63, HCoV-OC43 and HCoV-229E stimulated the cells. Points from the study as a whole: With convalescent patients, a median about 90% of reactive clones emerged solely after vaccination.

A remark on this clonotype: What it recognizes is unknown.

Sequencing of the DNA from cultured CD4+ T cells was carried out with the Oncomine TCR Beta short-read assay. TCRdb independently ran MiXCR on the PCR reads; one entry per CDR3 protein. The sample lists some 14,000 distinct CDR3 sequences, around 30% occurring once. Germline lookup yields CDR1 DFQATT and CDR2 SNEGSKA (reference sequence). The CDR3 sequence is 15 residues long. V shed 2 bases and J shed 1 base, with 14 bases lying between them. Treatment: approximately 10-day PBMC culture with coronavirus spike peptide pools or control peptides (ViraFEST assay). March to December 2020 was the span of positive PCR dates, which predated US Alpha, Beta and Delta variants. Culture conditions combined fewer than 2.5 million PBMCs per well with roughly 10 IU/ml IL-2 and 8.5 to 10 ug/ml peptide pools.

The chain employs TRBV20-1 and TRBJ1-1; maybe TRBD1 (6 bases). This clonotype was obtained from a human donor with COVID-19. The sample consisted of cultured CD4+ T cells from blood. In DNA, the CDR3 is TGCAGTGCTAGAAGAGCTACAGGGACGAACACTGAAGCTTTCTTT. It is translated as CSARRATGTNTEAFF.